This T cell receptor (beta chain) was captured in a study of beta chain features in type 1 diabetes. The study, taken as a whole, reports: Healthy donors had naive, central memory and Treg TCRB repertoires that appeared less similar than those seen among patients. For Type 1 diabetes patients, all four CD4+ subsets carried TCRB CDR3s that were moderately but significantly shorter.

This clone was seen only a few times. Antigen unknown. The isolated RNA, all of it, was reverse transcribed, so expressed TCRB transcripts were what got sequenced. Profiling relied on immunoSEQ multiplex PCR, and the TCRdb table lists in-frame clones only, not all of them. The sample contains 970,000 or so clones, 15% to 20% of which appear only once. Germline loops: CDR1 LNHDA, CDR2 SQIVND (reference sequence). V lost 5 bases and J 2 bases, leaving 9 bases between the germline ends. The CDR3 runs to 14 residues. Averaging about 116 mL, one heparinised blood draw was given by each donor. Sorting of CD4+ naive, central memory, regulatory and stem cell-like memory cells was performed via CD45RO/CCR7/CD25/CD127/CD95/CD27.

The receptor was derived from a woman aged 18 to 35 in good health. This chain joins TRBV19 and TRBJ2-2, with a tentative D call TRBD1 (6 bases). The sample consisted of naive CD4+ T cells from blood. The CDR3, as DNA: TGTGCCAGTAGTGGACAGCCTAACACCGGGGAGCTGTTTTTT. Translating it yields CASSGQPNTGELFF.